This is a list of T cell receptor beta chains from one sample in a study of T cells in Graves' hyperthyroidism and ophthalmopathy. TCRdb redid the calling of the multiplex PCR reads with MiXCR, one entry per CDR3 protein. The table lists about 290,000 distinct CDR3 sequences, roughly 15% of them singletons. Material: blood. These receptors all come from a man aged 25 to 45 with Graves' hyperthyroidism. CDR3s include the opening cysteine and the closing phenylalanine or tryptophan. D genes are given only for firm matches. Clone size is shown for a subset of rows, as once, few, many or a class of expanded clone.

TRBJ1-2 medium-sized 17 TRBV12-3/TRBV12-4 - CASSLASIAGYNYGYTF TGTGCCAGCAGTTTAGCCTCTATAGCAGGGTACAACTATGGCTACACCTTC
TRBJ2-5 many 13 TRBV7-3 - CASSSTREETQYF TGTGCCAGCAGCTCCACCAGGGAAGAGACCCAGTACTTC
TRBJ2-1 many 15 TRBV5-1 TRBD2 CASSVTSGSRNEQFF TGCGCCAGCAGCGTAACTAGCGGGAGTCGGAATGAGCAGTTCTTC
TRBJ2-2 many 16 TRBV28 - CASSPARQGGSGELFF TGTGCCAGCAGCCCCGCCCGACAGGGAGGATCCGGGGAGCTGTTTTTT
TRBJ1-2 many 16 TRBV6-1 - CASSERGLTTIYGYTF TGTGCCAGCAGTGAACGGGGCCTTACTACAATTTATGGCTACACCTTC
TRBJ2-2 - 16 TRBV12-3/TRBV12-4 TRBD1 CASRGLGTGRTGELFF TGTGCCAGCAGAGGTCTCGGGACAGGGAGGACCGGGGAGCTGTTTTTT
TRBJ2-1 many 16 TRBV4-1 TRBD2 CASSLGLAGGGNEQFF TGCGCCAGCAGCCTGGGACTAGCGGGAGGTGGCAATGAGCAGTTCTTC
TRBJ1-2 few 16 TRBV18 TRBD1 CASSQLGQAYDYGYTF TGTGCCAGCTCGCAATTAGGACAGGCCTATGACTATGGCTACACCTTC
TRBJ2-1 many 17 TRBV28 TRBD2 CAIQRGSSSGRANEQFF TGTGCCATCCAAAGGGGTTCGTCTAGCGGGAGGGCCAATGAGCAGTTCTTC
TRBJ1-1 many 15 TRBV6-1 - CASSPQGGMNTEAFF TGTGCCAGCAGTCCCCAGGGCGGAATGAACACTGAAGCTTTCTTT
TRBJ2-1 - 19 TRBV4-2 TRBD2 CASSQDLVAGTSGRGEQFF TGTGCCAGCAGCCAAGATCTCGTAGCGGGGACTAGCGGGAGAGGGGAGCAGTTCTTC
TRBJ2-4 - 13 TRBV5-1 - CASSSDSGNIQYF TGCGCCAGCAGCTCGGACTCGGGAAACATTCAGTACTTC
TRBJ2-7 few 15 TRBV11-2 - CASSLLRGGAYEQYF TGTGCCAGCAGCTTACTCCGAGGGGGTGCCTACGAGCAGTACTTC
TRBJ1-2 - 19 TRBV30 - CTWSVAPGTQGGLNYGYTF TGTACCTGGAGTGTCGCTCCCGGGACTCAGGGCGGTCTTAACTATGGCTACACCTTC
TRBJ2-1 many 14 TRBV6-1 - CASSEIDQEDEQFF TGTGCCAGCAGTGAAATCGATCAGGAGGATGAGCAGTTCTTC
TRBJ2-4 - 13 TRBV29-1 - CSVAKGTKNIQYF TGCAGCGTTGCCAAAGGGACCAAAAACATTCAGTACTTC
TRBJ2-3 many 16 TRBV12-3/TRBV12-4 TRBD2 CASSLAMAGVSDTQYF TGTGCCAGCAGTTTAGCTATGGCGGGAGTATCGGATACGCAGTATTTT
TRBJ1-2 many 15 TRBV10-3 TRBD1 CAISESGGGIYGYTF TGTGCCATCAGTGAGTCGGGAGGGGGCATCTATGGCTACACCTTC
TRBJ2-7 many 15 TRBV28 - CASSESGALSYEQYF TGTGCCAGCAGCGAGTCGGGGGCGCTGTCCTACGAGCAGTACTTC